The next 21 T cell receptor beta chains were all read from a single sample in a study of T cells after yellow fever vaccination. TCRdb used MiXCR to reprocess the 5' RACE reads, holding one entry per CDR3 protein. The sample includes about 550,000 distinct CDR3 sequences, 15% to 20% of them seen just once. The sample here was PBMCs, taken 15 days after the yellow fever booster vaccination. The receptors derive from a man younger than 40 who received the YFV17D yellow fever vaccine.

The genes are TRBV11-1 and TRBJ2-1; the D gene is possibly TRBD2 (6 bases). Germline V gives CDR1 SGHAT, CDR2 FQDESV (reference sequence). Trimming pared 4 bases from V and 4 bases from J, leaving 32 bases between. The CDR3 is 21 residues long. CDR3 sequence (DNA): TGTGCCAGCAGCTCAACTAGCTCCAGGCTTCACGCGGGAACCTTTTACAATGAGCAGTTCTTC. This sequence encodes CASSSTSSRLHAGTFYNEQFF.

The table lists this clonotype with a few counts. The rearrangement joins TRBV12-3 or TRBV12-4 to TRBJ2-1; TRBD1 matches at 9 bases. The CDR3 sequence is 14 residues long. V gave up 6 bases and J gave up 6 bases; unmatched junction bases: 6. The CDR3: CASRGQGIVNEQFF. The CDR3, as DNA: TGTGCCAGCAGAGGACAGGGGATAGTCAATGAGCAGTTCTTC.

V usage is TRBV6-2 or TRBV6-3 and J usage is TRBJ2-5; D is uncertain. With 6 bases removed from V and 3 bases from J, the gap between germline ends came to 11 bases. CDR3 length: 13 amino acids. The germline V gene encodes CDR1 MNHEY and CDR2 SVGEGT. CDR3 in DNA: TGTGCCAGCAGCCCGCGGAGCGAAGAGACCCAGTACTTC. As protein: CASSPRSEETQYF.

This clonotype was counted between two and nine times. This chain links TRBV5-1 with TRBJ2-1; D may be TRBD1 (8 bases). The germline V gene encodes CDR1 SGHRS and CDR2 YFSETQ. V was trimmed by 7 bases and J by 9 bases, leaving 17 bases between them. The CDR3 extends over 13 amino acids. The CDR3 loop is CASYQTGGGEQFF. CDR3 DNA sequence: TGCGCCAGCTACCAAACAGGGGGGGGTGAGCAGTTCTTC.

The chain combines TRBV5-6 with TRBJ2-1, with 7 nucleotides matching TRBD2. Germline CDR1 SGHDT, CDR2 YYEEEE. The CDR3 runs 16 residues. The J segment lost 0 bases and the V segment lost 4 bases, leaving 7 bases of the junction unmatched. In DNA, the CDR3 is TGTGCCAGCAGCACCCCTAGCGGCAGCTCCTACAATGAGCAGTTCTTC. Translation gives CASSTPSGSSYNEQFF. Using reference TRBV5-6 and TRBJ2-1 for the parts outside the CDR3, the full variable domain is DAGVTQSPTHLIKTRGQQVTLRCSPKSGHDTVSWYQQALGQGPQFIFQYYEEEERQRGNFPDRFSGHQFPNYSSELNVNALLLGDSALYLCASSTPSGSSYNEQFFGPGTRLTVL.

This clonotype was seen only a few times. The chain has TRBV12-3 or TRBV12-4 and TRBJ2-3; perhaps TRBD1 as D (5 bases). The CDR3 loop spans 12 amino acids. Trimming pared 7 bases from V and 3 bases from J, leaving 8 bases between. The CDR3 DNA reads TGTGCCAGCATGGGGCGTACAGATACGCAGTATTTT. This encodes CASMGRTDTQYF.

J is TRBJ2-3 and V is TRBV15; D is unclear. V lost 3 bases and J lost 4, with 11 bases in between. CDR1 and CDR2 (germline): LNHNV, YYDKDF (reference sequence). The CDR3 runs 14 residues. The CDR3, as DNA: TGTGCCACCAGCAGCGCCAGCGCGGCAGATACGCAGTATTTT. This gives the protein CATSSASAADTQYF.

This clonotype was found a few times. The chain is built from TRBV7-2 and TRBJ2-1; D gene ambiguous. This CDR3 has 13 amino acids. V was cut by 7 bases and J by 5 bases, with 12 bases left in between. Looked up from germline, CDR1 is SGHTA and CDR2 is FQGNSA. CDR3 in DNA: TGTGCCAGCAAAGGGCAGCAGCACAATGAGCAGTTCTTC. This codes for CASKGQQHNEQFF.

This clonotype was found a few times. The chain is built from TRBV6-1 and TRBJ1-2; D is ambiguous. The CDR3 runs 16 residues. V lost 2 bases and J lost 7, with 20 bases in between. Germline CDR1 and CDR2: MNHNS and SASEGT. The DNA of the CDR3 is TGTGCCAGCAGTGAAACGGGTCGGGCTGGGCGGGGTGGCTACACCTTC. Translating it yields CASSETGRAGRGGYTF.

Only a few counts were recorded for this clonotype. V gene TRBV6-2 or TRBV6-3 combines with J gene TRBJ2-1; TRBD1 is a possible D gene (5 bases). CDR3 size: 15 residues. The V and J ends lost 8 bases and 6 bases respectively, with 20 bases between them. CDR1 is MNHEY and CDR2 is SVGEGT in the germline V gene. CDR3 region: CASVDPTGASNEQFF. In DNA, the CDR3 is TGTGCCAGCGTAGACCCTACAGGCGCCTCCAATGAGCAGTTCTTC.

There are a few counts of this clonotype. The V call is TRBV28, the J call TRBJ2-5; D is undetermined. V was trimmed by 6 bases and J by 5 bases, leaving 13 bases between them. CDR3 length: 13 amino acids. Germline CDR1 is MDHEN and CDR2 is SYDVKM. CDR3 nucleotides: TGTGCCAGCAGCCTAGGACGGGTGGAGACCCAGTACTTC. This codes for CASSLGRVETQYF.

This chain uses TRBV7-9 with TRBJ2-2; 11 bases line up with TRBD2. This CDR3 has 16 residues. V was pared by 4 bases and J by 1 base, with 2 bases of the junction left unmatched. Per the germline V gene, CDR1 is SEHNR and CDR2 is FQNEAQ (reference sequence). The CDR3 sequence: CASSSGTSGNTGELFF. The CDR3 DNA reads TGTGCCAGCAGCTCCGGGACTAGCGGGAACACCGGGGAGCTGTTTTTT.

The chain has TRBV12-5 and TRBJ2-5, with 12 bases identical to TRBD2. Trimming at V came to 0 bases and at J to 3 bases, leaving 2 bases not matched to a gene. Germline assignment: CDR1 LGHNT and CDR2 FRNRAP. CDR3 length equals 16 residues. CDR3 sequence reads: CASGLVTSGRKETQYF. CDR3 nucleotides: TGTGCTAGTGGTTTGGTCACTAGCGGGAGGAAAGAGACCCAGTACTTC. Combining the CDR3 with reference TRBV12-5 and TRBJ2-5 gives the whole variable domain DARVTQTPRHKVTEMGQEVTMRCQPILGHNTVFWYRQTMMQGLELLAYFRNRAPLDDSGMPKDRFSAEMPDATLATLKIQPSEPRDSAVYFCASGLVTSGRKETQYFGPGTRLLVL.

Only a few counts were recorded for this clonotype. The chain couples TRBV2 to TRBJ2-5, with TRBD1 as a possible D gene (5 bases). The CDR3 sequence is 15 residues long. The germline CDR1 and CDR2 sequences are SNHLY and FYNNEI. V lost 7 bases and J lost 6, with 21 bases in between. In DNA, the CDR3 is TGTGCCAGCACATTAGGTGGAAGGGGTGTGCAGACCCAGTACTTC. Encoded protein: CASTLGGRGVQTQYF.

This clonotype was counted between two and nine times. The chain joins TRBV29-1 to TRBJ2-3; no clear D gene. Germline CDR1 SQVTM, CDR2 ANQGSEA. CDR3 length: 10 amino acids. V lost 3 bases to trimming and J lost 6 bases, with 4 bases between them. The CDR3 DNA reads TGCAGCGTTGATTGGGATACGCAGTATTTT. Encoded protein: CSVDWDTQYF.

The rearrangement links TRBV5-1 to TRBJ2-3, with 9 bases aligning to TRBD2. The CDR3 sequence is 16 residues long. J lost 1 base, V lost 7 bases, and 10 bases had no gene match. Germline CDR1 and CDR2: SGHRS and YFSETQ. CDR3 nucleotide sequence: TGCGCCAGCTCCAGGGGTAGCGGGAGTGGCACAGATACGCAGTATTTT. Translation: CASSRGSGSGTDTQYF.

This clonotype was recorded a few times. The genes are TRBV11-3 and TRBJ2-2, with D uncertain. Germline values: CDR1 SGHNT, CDR2 YENEEA. Trimming took off 2 bases at V and 6 bases at J, with 7 bases between the two ends. The CDR3 is 13 amino acids. This CDR3 is CASSLSAAGELFF. CDR3 in DNA: TGTGCCAGCAGCTTATCGGCGGCCGGGGAGCTGTTTTTT.

The V call is TRBV6-4, the J call TRBJ1-5; 10 positions match TRBD1. V lost 3 bases and J lost 8; bases outside the gene matches: 10. The CDR3 totals 16 residues. CDR1 is MRHNA, CDR2 SNTAGT, per germline. The CDR3 DNA reads as TGTGCCAGCAGTGAGGGGGACAGGGGAATTTGGGAGCCCCAGCATTTT. This gives the protein CASSEGDRGIWEPQHF.

This clonotype has more than one count but fewer than ten. The V gene is TRBV6-1, the J gene TRBJ2-1; 8 positions match TRBD1. The CDR3 has 15 amino acids. The V and J ends lost 5 bases and 6 bases, in that order; junction bases with no gene match: 9. Germline V gene data show CDR1 as MNHNS and CDR2 as SASEGT. CDR3 bases: TGTGCCAGCAGTCCGGACAGGGTTCGAGGCAATGAGCAGTTCTTC. It yields the protein CASSPDRVRGNEQFF.

The chain combines TRBV20-1 with TRBJ2-7, with D possibly being TRBD1 or TRBD2 (6 bases each). Germline-derived CDR1 and CDR2 are DFQATT and SNEGSKA (reference sequence). This CDR3 is 14 amino acids long. Trimming pared 3 bases from V and 4 bases from J, leaving 16 bases between. CDR3 in DNA: TGCAGTGCTAGGGTAACGGGGGCCTCATACGAGCAGTACTTC. Its protein is CSARVTGASYEQYF.

About this clonotype itself: A junction boundary mismatches the germline segment, possibly from a read error. This chain connects TRBV3-1 to TRBJ2-1, with a weak D call TRBD2 (6 bases). The CDR3 has 13 amino acids. Per the germline V gene, CDR1 is LGHDT and CDR2 is YNNKEL (reference sequence). CDR3 nucleotide sequence: TGTGCCAGCAGCCAAGAGAGCGGAGACGCGGGGTGGTTC. As protein: CASSQESGDAGWF.